This TCR beta chain came from a study of PD-1 blockade in classical Hodgkin lymphoma. Broader study findings: At baseline, newly diagnosed patients reportedly showed less TCR diversity than healthy donors. Reasons behind the repertoire differences stay unclear, perhaps disease activity or earlier therapy.

The CDR3 has 15 residues. Germline CDR1 SGHAT, CDR2 FQNNGV. Trimming removed 5 bases from V and 4 bases from J, with 15 bases in between. Sample time point: newly diagnosed, previously untreated cHL patient sample. Magnetic negative selection, applied to thawed PBMCs, was used to isolate the CD8+ T cells. Untreated, newly diagnosed classical Hodgkin lymphoma PBMCs were used for comparison. Libraries were prepared by immunoSEQ multiplex PCR; TCRdb keeps only in-frame clonotypes and omits some of them. The sample shows about 9,300 clones, about 90% of them seen only once. As regards this clone: What it recognizes is unknown.

This TCR came from a human donor with classical Hodgkin lymphoma. The chain is built from TRBV11-2 and TRBJ2-1, with D perhaps matching TRBD1 or TRBD2 (5 bases each). The sample comprised CD8+ T cells from blood. The chain's CDR3 is CASSPWGEGYNEQFF. CDR3 nucleotide sequence: TGTGCCAGCAGCCCTTGGGGAGAGGGGTACAATGAGCAGTTCTTC.